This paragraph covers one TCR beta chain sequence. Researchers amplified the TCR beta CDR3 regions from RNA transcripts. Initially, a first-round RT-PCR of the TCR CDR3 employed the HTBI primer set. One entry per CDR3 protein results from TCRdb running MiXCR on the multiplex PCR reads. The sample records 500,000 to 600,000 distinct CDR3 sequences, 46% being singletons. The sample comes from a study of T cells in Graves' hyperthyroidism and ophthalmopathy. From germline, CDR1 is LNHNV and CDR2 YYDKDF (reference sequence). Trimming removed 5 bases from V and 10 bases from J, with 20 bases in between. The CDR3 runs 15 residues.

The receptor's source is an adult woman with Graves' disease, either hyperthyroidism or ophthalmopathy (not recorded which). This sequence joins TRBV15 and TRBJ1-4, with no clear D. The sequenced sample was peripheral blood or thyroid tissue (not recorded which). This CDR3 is CATSAEGGPAGKLFF. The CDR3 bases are TGTGCCACCAGCGCCGAAGGAGGACCGGCGGGAAAACTGTTTTTT.